This TCR beta chain was sequenced during a study of OX40 agonist ivuxolimab in advanced cancers. Background on the study: Enrollees could have had prior anti-PD-1, anti-PD-L1 or anti-CTLA-4 therapy, which around 40% had received. Three dose-escalation patients had partial responses: one with hepatocellular carcinoma and two with cutaneous melanoma. Study observations and caveats: Fewer expanded clones were found on average in CD4+ than in CD8+ T cells.

Systemic immunosuppression or autoimmune disease history was grounds to exclude patients. A note on this clone: Its antigen is not identified.

V lost 7 bases, J lost 0 bases, and 9 bases lay in between. The germline gives CDR1 MNHEY, CDR2 SVGAGI. The CDR3 sequence is 14 residues long. Some clones are missing from TCRdb's copy, which holds only in-frame ones; the method was immunoSEQ multiplex PCR. The table records fewer than 60,000 clones, 60% to 80% of them present only once. The rearrangement links TRBV6-5 to TRBJ2-2, with D possibly TRBD1 on 5 matching bases. The source was CD4+ or CD8+ T cells sorted from blood, collected in a trial of the OX40 agonist ivuxolimab. This TCR was sampled from an adult with an advanced solid tumor such as melanoma, head and neck, liver or kidney cancer. The CDR3 bases are TGTGCCAGCACCCAGGGTGCGAACACCGGGGAGCTGTTTTTT. It codes for CASTQGANTGELFF.